Here is one T cell receptor (beta chain) with its context. The target antigen is unknown. V was cut by 0 bases and J by 2 bases, with 15 bases left in between. The CDR3 extends over 16 amino acids. Germline V CDR1 and CDR2: SGHKS, YYEKEE (reference sequence). These data originate in a study of a mutant IDH1 vaccine in newly diagnosed glioma. Study-level background: Treated individuals were around 60% male and around 40% female, averaging roughly 38 years of age. Earlier care involved radiotherapy, temozolomide, or both, and the majority received both. Study-wide results and limits: Any relationship between pseudoprogression and changes in top peripheral T cell clonotypes seemed absent. Among patients, roughly 94% showed immune responses induced by the vaccine.

Time point: baseline, week 1 (first vaccination visit). Treatment defined: pre-vaccination baseline after standard-of-care therapy. Clones were read by immunoSEQ multiplex PCR, and TCRdb kept only the in-frame ones, dropping some. The sample holds more than 80,000 clones, around four fifths seen once. The rearrangement uses TRBV5-5 and TRBJ2-7, with D possibly TRBD2 on 7 matching bases. The sample was PBMCs, taken from a glioma patient treated with radiotherapy, temozolomide or both. This sequence originates from a woman aged 45-65 years with glioma. CDR3 nucleotides: TGTGCCAGCAGCTTGGGACGAACAGGGAGGGCCTACGAGCAGTACTTC. This translates into CASSLGRTGRAYEQYF.